The entry below gives a single T cell receptor beta chain sequence along with its context. Its binding antigen is unknown. No base quality information exists; no much larger clone differs at one position. This specimen comes from a study of blood T cell repertoires in COVID-19 (dated by TCRdb to about 2020). Notes on the research overall: Samples covering the acute and convalescent phases of COVID-19 were provided by collaborators in the United States, Italy and Spain. Subjects who had been exposed to COVID-19, were actively infected with it, or had recovered from it provided the deeply sampled blood TCRbeta repertoires that made up the dataset. The repertoires were released in a freely available public database intended as a resource for research on the immune response to SARS-CoV-2. The material from the prospective study consisted of cDNA or gDNA derived from T cells, B-cell-depleted T cells, or PBMCs. Samples were obtained from the ongoing ImmuneRACE study (first 160 participants) and from about 1,300 subjects provided by 6 global collaborators. Where available, HLA class I and class II types were obtained from metadata supplied by the sample provider rather than from assay-based typing. A de-identified subject ID, COVID-19 status, age in years and sex were almost always included in the sample metadata.

TCRbeta CDR3 regions were amplified from genomic DNA by means of the immunoSEQ Assay, a bias-controlled multiplex PCR. The authors' pipeline ran thus. Nucleated cell counts per sample were estimated from amplification of reference gene primers within the assay. To quantify the absolute abundance of each unique TCRbeta CDR3 rearrangement, sequence reads were collapsed and filtered. Productive Simpson clonality was computed per sample as the square root of Simpson's diversity index over productive rearrangements. TCRdb stores this immuneACCESS table with in-frame sequences only. Part of the clones is absent; in the studies checked, under half of the shortfall reflects unresolved V genes, and no reason is known for the rest. V, J and clone size reflect that table, while D and trimming were determined from the DNA. The sample contains approximately 230,000 clones, about 85% of them found a single time. The ten largest clones add up to roughly 3.1% of the sample.

V and J lose 1 base and 4 bases, and a span of 21 bases separates them. The CDR3 has 18 amino acids, counting the end cysteine and phenylalanine. Kept here is only the CDR3 DNA, which spans 54 bases and is read in frame from base 1. The germline V gene encodes CDR1 SGDLS and CDR2 YYNGEE. Overall study results and their limits: The quantity of clinical and demographic metadata differed by source and by participant and was supplied without curation.

Collaborating institutions collected whole blood in K2EDTA tubes following their own protocols. For TCRbeta analysis, collaborators shipped samples in one of three forms: frozen whole blood, isolated PBMCs, or DNA extracted from either of those sample types. The TCR was taken from a man aged 18 to 29 with active or convalescent COVID-19. The V and J segments used are TRBV9 and TRBJ2-1; TRBD2 might be the D gene, on 6 matching bases. Sequencing was performed on peripheral blood. The DNA sequence reads TGTGCCAGCAGCGTATATGGAGGGCCCACGAATAATTACAATGAGCAGTTCTTC. Its product reads: CASSVYGGPTNNYNEQFF.